This passage covers 22 T cell receptor beta chains from one sample sequenced in a study of blood T cell repertoires in COVID-19. The protocol was immunoSEQ multiplex PCR, while the TCRdb copy is restricted to in-frame clones and leaves out a portion. Of a few hundred thousand clones listed, roughly nine tenths are singletons. The material sequenced was PBMCs or T cells enriched from blood (not recorded which). All receptors derive from a man aged 25 to 40 who had recovered from COVID-19.

There are a few counts of this clone. This chain joins TRBV10-3 and TRBJ2-1, with 10 bases aligning to TRBD1. This CDR3 contains 15 residues. Trimming at V came to 6 bases and at J to 7 bases, leaving 9 bases not matched to a gene. Germline loops: CDR1 ENHRY, CDR2 SYGVKD. The CDR3 DNA follows: TGTGCCATCAGGGGACCTACGGGACAGGGGAATGAGCAGTTCTTC. Residues: CAIRGPTGQGNEQFF.

The gene calls are TRBV11-2 and TRBJ2-1, with TRBD2 matching over 12 bases. Germline V gene sequence: CDR1 SGHAT, CDR2 FQNNGV. This CDR3 is 16 amino acids long. J lost 8 bases, V lost 1 base, and 6 bases had no gene match. CDR3 nucleotides: TGTGCCAGCAGCTTAGGCGCTAGCGGGAGGGCCTATGAGCAGTTCTTC. It yields the protein CASSLGASGRAYEQFF.

The V and J genes are TRBV5-1 and TRBJ2-7; D uncertain. This CDR3 region has 13 residues. The germline V gene encodes CDR1 SGHRS and CDR2 YFSETQ. The V and J ends lost 0 bases and 3 bases respectively, with 7 bases between them. The DNA for the CDR3 is TGCGCCAGCAGCTTGGGACTGTTCTACGAGCAGTACTTC. Its translation is CASSLGLFYEQYF.

The V and J genes are TRBV10-3 and TRBJ1-3; no firm D call. This CDR3 has 15 amino acids. Germline CDR1 ENHRY, CDR2 SYGVKD. Trimming removed 6 bases at V and 0 bases at J, with 12 bases between. DNA for the CDR3: TGTGCCATCAGCGCCGGGGAGGCCTCTGGAAACACCATATATTTT. Translation: CAISAGEASGNTIYF.

The chain recombines TRBV19 with TRBJ1-4; TRBD1 matches 7 bases. CDR3 size: 15 residues. The germline V gene encodes CDR1 LNHDA and CDR2 SQIVND (reference sequence). V gave up 1 base and J gave up 8 bases; unmatched junction bases: 7. The CDR3 DNA is TGTGCCAGTAGTATAGGCCGGGACAGATTCGAAAAACTGTTTTTT. It yields the protein CASSIGRDRFEKLFF.

The DNA of the CDR3 is TGTGCCAGCAGCTTAGCGGGACAGGGAAAGACCCAGTACTTC. Its translation: CASSLAGQGKTQYF. The V and J genes are TRBV7-6 and TRBJ2-5; 9 nucleotides match TRBD1. Losses at the gene ends were 0 bases for V and 6 bases for J; bases not matched to a gene: 2. The CDR3 runs to 14 residues. The germline CDR1 and CDR2 sequences are SGHVS and FNYEAQ.

As regards this clone: Other nucleotide sequences from this sample produce the same CDR3. J is TRBJ1-5 and V is TRBV28; D remains ambiguous. Trimming stripped 2 bases from V and 3 bases from J, with 5 bases between. This CDR3 comprises 13 residues. Looked up from germline, CDR1 is MDHEN and CDR2 is SYDVKM. CDR3 DNA: TGTGCCAGCAGTTTAACGGTCAATCAGCCCCAGCATTTT. Translating it yields CASSLTVNQPQHF.

Concerning this clone itself: Other DNA sequences in the sample encode the same CDR3. This rearrangement joins TRBV7-9 to TRBJ2-1; 8 bases match TRBD2. Trimming at V came to 1 base and at J to 9 bases, leaving 5 bases not matched to a gene. The CDR3 sequence is 14 residues long. Germline V gives CDR1 SEHNR, CDR2 FQNEAQ (reference sequence). This CDR3 reads CASSLDGRAAEQFF. The CDR3 DNA reads as TGTGCCAGCAGCTTAGACGGGAGGGCGGCTGAGCAGTTCTTC.

The chain links TRBV19 to TRBJ2-7; the match to TRBD2 covers 7 bases. Germline CDR1 is LNHDA and CDR2 is SQIVND (reference sequence). The J segment lost 2 bases and the V segment lost 3 bases, leaving 4 bases of the junction unmatched. The CDR3 sequence is 14 residues long. Here the CDR3 reads CASSIQRGTYEQYF. The CDR3 DNA reads TGTGCCAGTAGTATCCAGCGGGGCACCTACGAGCAGTACTTC.

J is TRBJ2-7 and V is TRBV3-1 (or the pseudogene TRBV3-2), with D hard to call. The CDR3 covers 12 residues. With 1 base removed from V and 4 bases from J, the gap between germline ends came to 5 bases. Germline CDR1 is LGHDT and CDR2 is YNNKEL (reference sequence). DNA of the CDR3: TGTGCCAGCAGCCAAGCCGGGTACGAGCAGTACTTC. Its translation is CASSQAGYEQYF.

The rearrangement uses TRBV6-5 and TRBJ1-2; the match to TRBD1 covers 9 bases. Germline-derived CDR1 and CDR2 are MNHEY and SVGAGI. The CDR3 is 14 residues long. The V segment lost 6 bases and the J segment 5 bases; nucleotides outside the gene matches: 7. The CDR3 DNA sequence: TGTGCCAGCAGACTCCGGGACAGGGTTTATGGCTACACCTTC. As protein: CASRLRDRVYGYTF.

The rearrangement links TRBV9 to TRBJ2-5; the D gene is possibly TRBD1 (5 bases). This CDR3 has 16 amino acids. Germline V gives CDR1 SGDLS, CDR2 YYNGEE. V was cut by 2 bases and J by 0 bases, with 14 bases left in between. The CDR3 DNA reads TGTGCCAGCAGCGTGGGGCACACCCCGTACCAAGAGACCCAGTACTTC. Protein: CASSVGHTPYQETQYF.

This rearrangement joins TRBV28 to TRBJ2-2; a possible D gene is TRBD1 (5 bases). CDR1 MDHEN and CDR2 SYDVKM come from the germline V gene. There are 15 residues in the CDR3. Trimming left V 5 bases short and J 3 bases short, with 13 bases between. In DNA form, the CDR3 reads TGTGCCAGCAGTCGACAGTTACCTTACACCGGGGAGCTGTTTTTT. Translating gives CASSRQLPYTGELFF. Supplemented by reference TRBV28 and TRBJ2-2, the full variable domain reads DVKVTQSSRYLVKRTGEKVFLECVQDMDHENMFWYRQDPGLGLRLIYFSYDVKMKEKGDIPEGYSVSREKKERFSLILESASTNQTSMYLCASSRQLPYTGELFFGEGSRLTVL.

This rearrangement joins TRBV28 to TRBJ2-7, with a tentative D call TRBD2 (7 bases). The germline V and J ends were trimmed by 3 bases and 2 bases, with 17 bases remaining between them. CDR1 MDHEN and CDR2 SYDVKM come from the germline V gene. The CDR3 runs to 16 residues. The CDR3 loop is CASSLPVGGLTYEQYF. The CDR3 bases are TGTGCCAGCAGTTTGCCTGTGGGGGGGCTGACCTACGAGCAGTACTTC.

V is TRBV28 and J is TRBJ2-7, with TRBD2 matching 8 bases. Germline CDR1 MDHEN, CDR2 SYDVKM. This CDR3 is 12 amino acids long. Losses at the gene ends were 8 bases for V and 6 bases for J; bases not matched to a gene: 6. The CDR3 reads CASEKAGGEQYF. The CDR3 DNA is TGTGCCAGCGAGAAGGCGGGGGGCGAGCAGTACTTC.

V gene TRBV19 combines with J gene TRBJ1-5; TRBD1 matches at 7 bases. CDR3 length: 15 residues. Losses at the gene ends were 4 bases for V and 0 bases for J; bases not matched to a gene: 3. Germline V lookup: CDR1 LNHDA, CDR2 SQIVND (reference sequence). In DNA form, the CDR3 reads TGTGCCAGTAGTAAAAGACAGGGTAGCAATCAGCCCCAGCATTTT. It specifies CASSKRQGSNQPQHF.

The rearrangement joins TRBV4-1 to TRBJ2-6; D is unclear. The CDR3 is 17 amino acids. Per the germline V gene, CDR1 is MGHRA and CDR2 is YSYEKL. The V end lost 0 bases, the J end lost 4 bases, and 13 bases lay between the germline ends. CDR3 coding DNA: TGCGCCAGCAGCCAAGACGGTTCGGGTTCCGGGGCCAACGTCCTGACTTTC. Protein product: CASSQDGSGSGANVLTF.

The chain employs TRBV5-1 and TRBJ2-1, with 8 bases that match TRBD2. The CDR3 is 15 residues long. The V segment lost 1 base and the J segment 5 bases; nucleotides outside the gene matches: 5. CDR1 and CDR2 from the germline V gene are SGHRS and YFSETQ. The CDR3 spells CASSLTLAANNEQFF. The CDR3 DNA is TGCGCCAGCAGCTTGACACTAGCGGCCAACAATGAGCAGTTCTTC.

This rearrangement joins TRBV2 to TRBJ1-4; D not resolved. CDR1 and CDR2 (germline): SNHLY, FYNNEI. This CDR3 comprises 10 residues. Trimming removed 7 bases at V and 8 bases at J, with 5 bases between. The CDR3 sequence is CASIREKLFF. In nucleotides, the CDR3 is TGTGCCAGCATTCGGGAAAAACTGTTTTTT.

This clone was seen only once. The chain combines TRBV3-1 (or the pseudogene TRBV3-2) with TRBJ1-6; weak D call: TRBD1 (5 bases). Germline assignment: CDR1 LGHDT and CDR2 YNNKEL (reference sequence). CDR3 length: 14 residues. Trimming cost V 6 bases and J 3 bases, with 9 bases left between them. The CDR3 here is CASRKGLYNSPLHF. CDR3 DNA sequence: TGTGCCAGCAGAAAGGGGCTCTATAATTCACCCCTCCACTTT.

The chain recombines TRBV3-1 (or the pseudogene TRBV3-2) with TRBJ2-3, with TRBD2 matching over 12 bases. The CDR3 contains 16 residues. J gave up 5 bases and V 4 bases, and 7 bases lay outside the gene matches. Germline CDR1 reads LGHDT; CDR2 reads YNNKEL (reference sequence). The CDR3 spells CASSRRLAGELDTQYF. As DNA, the CDR3 is TGTGCCAGCAGCCGGCGACTAGCGGGAGAGTTAGATACGCAGTATTTT.

The chain carries TRBV5-4 and TRBJ2-2, with 8 bases identical to TRBD2. Germline V CDR1 and CDR2: SGHNT, YYREEE (reference sequence). With 1 base clipped from V and 0 bases from J, the junction kept 8 bases outside the gene matches. CDR3 length: 18 residues. CDR3 in DNA: TGTGCCAGCAGCTTGAAATCCGGGGGGGTCACGAACACCGGGGAGCTGTTTTTT. Translating gives CASSLKSGGVTNTGELFF.